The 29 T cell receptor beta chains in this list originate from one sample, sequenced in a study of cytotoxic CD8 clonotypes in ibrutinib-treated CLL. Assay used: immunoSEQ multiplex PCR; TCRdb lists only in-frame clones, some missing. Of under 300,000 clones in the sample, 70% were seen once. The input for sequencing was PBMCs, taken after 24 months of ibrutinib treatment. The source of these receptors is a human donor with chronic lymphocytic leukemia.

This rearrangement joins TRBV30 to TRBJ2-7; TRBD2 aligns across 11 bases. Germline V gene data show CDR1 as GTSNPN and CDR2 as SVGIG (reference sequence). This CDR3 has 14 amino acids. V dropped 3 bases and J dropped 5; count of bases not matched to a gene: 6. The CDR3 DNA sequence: TGTGCCTGGAGGGTAGCGGGAGGGTTCGACGAGCAGTACTTC. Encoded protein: CAWRVAGGFDEQYF.

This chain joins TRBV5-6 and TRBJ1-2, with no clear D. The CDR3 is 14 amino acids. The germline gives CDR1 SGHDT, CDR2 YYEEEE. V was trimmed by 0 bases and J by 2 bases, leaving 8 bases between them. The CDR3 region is CASSLVTENYGYTF. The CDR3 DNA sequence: TGTGCCAGCAGCTTGGTTACGGAGAACTATGGCTACACCTTC.

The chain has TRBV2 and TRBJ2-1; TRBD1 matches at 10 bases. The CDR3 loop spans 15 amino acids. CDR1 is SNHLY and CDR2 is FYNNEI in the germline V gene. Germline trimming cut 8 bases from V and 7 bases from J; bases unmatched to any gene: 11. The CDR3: CASPEGQGVGNEQFF. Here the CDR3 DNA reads TGTGCCAGCCCGGAAGGACAGGGGGTCGGGAATGAGCAGTTCTTC.

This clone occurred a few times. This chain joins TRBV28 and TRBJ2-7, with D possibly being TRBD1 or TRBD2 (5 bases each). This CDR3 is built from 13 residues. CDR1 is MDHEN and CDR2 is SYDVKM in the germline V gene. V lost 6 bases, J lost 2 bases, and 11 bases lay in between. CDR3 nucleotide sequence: TGTGCCAGCAGGTTGGGGGAAGCCTACGAGCAGTACTTC. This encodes CASRLGEAYEQYF.

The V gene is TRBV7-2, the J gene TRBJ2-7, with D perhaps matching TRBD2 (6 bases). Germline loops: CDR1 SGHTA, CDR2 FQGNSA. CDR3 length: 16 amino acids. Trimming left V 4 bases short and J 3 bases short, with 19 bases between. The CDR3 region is CASSYGGGGDFYEQYF. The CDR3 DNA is TGTGCCAGCAGCTATGGTGGTGGCGGGGACTTCTACGAGCAGTACTTC.

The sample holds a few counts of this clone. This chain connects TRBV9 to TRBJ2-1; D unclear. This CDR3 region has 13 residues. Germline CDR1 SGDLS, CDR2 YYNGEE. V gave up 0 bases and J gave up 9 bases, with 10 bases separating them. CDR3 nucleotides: TGTGCCAGCAGCGTAGTTGAGTCCCCTGAGCAGTTCTTC. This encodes CASSVVESPEQFF. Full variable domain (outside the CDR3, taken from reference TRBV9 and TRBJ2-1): DSGVTQTPKHLITATGQRVTLRCSPRSGDLSVYWYQQSLDQGLQFLIQYYNGEERAKGNILERFSAQQFPDLHSELNLSSLELGDSALYFCASSVVESPEQFFGPGTRLTVL.

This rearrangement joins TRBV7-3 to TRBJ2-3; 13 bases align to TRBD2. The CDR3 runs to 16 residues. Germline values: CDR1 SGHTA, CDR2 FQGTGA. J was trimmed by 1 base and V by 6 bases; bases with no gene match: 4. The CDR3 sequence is CASRLAGGPGTDTQYF. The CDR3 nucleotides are TGTGCCAGCAGACTAGCGGGAGGGCCTGGCACAGATACGCAGTATTTT.

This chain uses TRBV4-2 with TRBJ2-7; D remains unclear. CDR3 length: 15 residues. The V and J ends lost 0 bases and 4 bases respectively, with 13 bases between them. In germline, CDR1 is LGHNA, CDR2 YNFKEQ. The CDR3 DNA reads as TGTGCCAGCAGCCAAGACCCAGGCAATATGTACGAGCAGTACTTC. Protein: CASSQDPGNMYEQYF.

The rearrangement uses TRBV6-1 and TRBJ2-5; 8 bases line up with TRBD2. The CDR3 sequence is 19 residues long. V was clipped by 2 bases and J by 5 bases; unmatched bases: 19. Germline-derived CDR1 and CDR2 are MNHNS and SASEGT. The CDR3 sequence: CASSERRKTSGSDVETQYF. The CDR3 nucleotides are TGTGCCAGCAGTGAACGGAGAAAAACTAGCGGTTCCGATGTGGAGACCCAGTACTTC.

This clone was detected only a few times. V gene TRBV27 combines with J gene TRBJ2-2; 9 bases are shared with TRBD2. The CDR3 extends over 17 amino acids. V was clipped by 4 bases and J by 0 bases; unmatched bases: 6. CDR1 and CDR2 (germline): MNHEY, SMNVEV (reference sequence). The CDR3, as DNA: TGTGCCAGCAGTTATCTTAGCGGGAGAGCGAACACCGGGGAGCTGTTTTTT. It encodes CASSYLSGRANTGELFF.

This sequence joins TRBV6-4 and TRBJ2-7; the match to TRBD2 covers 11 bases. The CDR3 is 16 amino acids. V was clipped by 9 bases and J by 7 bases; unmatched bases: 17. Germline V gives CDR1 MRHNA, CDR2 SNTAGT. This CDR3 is CASNSGTSGRLPEQYF. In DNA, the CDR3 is TGTGCCAGTAACTCCGGGACTAGCGGTCGACTCCCGGAGCAGTACTTC.

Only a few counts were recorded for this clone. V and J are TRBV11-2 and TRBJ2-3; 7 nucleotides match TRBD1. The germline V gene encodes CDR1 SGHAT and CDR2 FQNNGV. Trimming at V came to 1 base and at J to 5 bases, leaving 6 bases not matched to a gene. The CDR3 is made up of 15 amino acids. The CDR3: CASSLVGTVQDTQYF. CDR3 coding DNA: TGTGCCAGCAGCTTAGTAGGGACAGTTCAAGATACGCAGTATTTT.

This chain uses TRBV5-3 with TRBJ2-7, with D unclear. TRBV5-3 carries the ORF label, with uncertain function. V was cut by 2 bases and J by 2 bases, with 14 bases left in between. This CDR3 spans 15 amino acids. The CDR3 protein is CARSFYLHLPYEQYF. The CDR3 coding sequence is TGTGCCAGAAGCTTCTACCTACATCTACCCTACGAGCAGTACTTC.

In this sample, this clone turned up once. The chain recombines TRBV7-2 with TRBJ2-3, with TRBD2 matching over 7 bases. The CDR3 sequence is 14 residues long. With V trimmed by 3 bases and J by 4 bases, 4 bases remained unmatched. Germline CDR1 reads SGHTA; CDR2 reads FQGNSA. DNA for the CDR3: TGTGCCAGCAGCTTTCGGCTAGCGGCAGATACGCAGTATTTT. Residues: CASSFRLAADTQYF.

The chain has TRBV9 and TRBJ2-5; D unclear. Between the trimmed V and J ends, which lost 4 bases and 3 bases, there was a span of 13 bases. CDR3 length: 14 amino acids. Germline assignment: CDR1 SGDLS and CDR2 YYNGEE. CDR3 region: CASSFLPGEETQYF. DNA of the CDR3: TGTGCCAGCAGCTTTCTCCCTGGGGAAGAGACCCAGTACTTC.

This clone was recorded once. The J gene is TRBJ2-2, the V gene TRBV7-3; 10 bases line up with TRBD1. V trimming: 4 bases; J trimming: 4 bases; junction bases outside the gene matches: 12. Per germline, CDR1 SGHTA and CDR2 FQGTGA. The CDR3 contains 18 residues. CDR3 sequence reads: CASSYVGGGTGVTGELFF. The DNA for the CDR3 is TGTGCCAGCAGCTACGTTGGTGGTGGGACAGGGGTCACCGGGGAGCTGTTTTTT.

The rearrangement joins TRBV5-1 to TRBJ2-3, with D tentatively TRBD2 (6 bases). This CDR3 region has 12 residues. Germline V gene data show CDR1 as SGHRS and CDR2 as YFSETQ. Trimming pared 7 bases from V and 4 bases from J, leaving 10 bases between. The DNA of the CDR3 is TGCGCCAGCCGGGACTCCCCAGATACGCAGTATTTT. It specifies CASRDSPDTQYF.

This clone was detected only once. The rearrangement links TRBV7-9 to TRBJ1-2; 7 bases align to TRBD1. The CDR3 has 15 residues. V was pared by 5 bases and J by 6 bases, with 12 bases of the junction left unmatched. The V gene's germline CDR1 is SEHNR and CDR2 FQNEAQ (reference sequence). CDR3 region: CASSLSSEGANGYTF. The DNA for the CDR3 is TGTGCCAGCAGCCTCTCGTCGGAGGGGGCTAATGGCTACACCTTC.

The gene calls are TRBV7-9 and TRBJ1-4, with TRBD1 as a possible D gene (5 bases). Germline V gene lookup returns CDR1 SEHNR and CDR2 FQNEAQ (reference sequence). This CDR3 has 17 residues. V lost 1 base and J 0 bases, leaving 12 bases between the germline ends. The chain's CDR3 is CASSLVGVVATNEKLFF. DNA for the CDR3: TGTGCCAGCAGCTTAGTAGGGGTGGTGGCAACTAATGAAAAACTGTTTTTT.

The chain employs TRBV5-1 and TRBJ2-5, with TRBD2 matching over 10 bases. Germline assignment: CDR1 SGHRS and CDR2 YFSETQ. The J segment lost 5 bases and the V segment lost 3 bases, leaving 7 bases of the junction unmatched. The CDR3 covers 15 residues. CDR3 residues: CASSSYSGREETQYF. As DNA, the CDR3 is TGCGCCAGCAGCTCCTACAGCGGGAGGGAGGAGACCCAGTACTTC.

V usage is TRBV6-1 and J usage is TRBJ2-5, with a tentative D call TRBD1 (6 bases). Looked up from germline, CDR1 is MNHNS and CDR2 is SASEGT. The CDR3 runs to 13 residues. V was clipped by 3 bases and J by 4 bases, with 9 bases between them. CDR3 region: CASSEGTRETQYF. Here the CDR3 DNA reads TGTGCCAGCAGTGAGGGGACAAGAGAGACCCAGTACTTC.

The CDR3 reads CASSVLWDEQFF. The CDR3 coding sequence is TGTGCCAGCAGCGTGTTGTGGGATGAGCAGTTCTTC. The chain is built from TRBV9 and TRBJ2-1; D is unresolved. Germline V gene lookup returns CDR1 SGDLS and CDR2 YYNGEE. The CDR3 loop spans 12 amino acids. V shed 2 bases and J shed 8 bases, with 8 bases lying between them.

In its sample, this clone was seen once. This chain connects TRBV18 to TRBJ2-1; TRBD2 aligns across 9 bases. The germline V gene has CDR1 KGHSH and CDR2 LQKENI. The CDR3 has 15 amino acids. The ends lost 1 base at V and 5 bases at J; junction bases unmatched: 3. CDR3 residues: CASSPLREGNNEQFF. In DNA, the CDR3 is TGTGCCAGCTCACCACTGCGGGAGGGTAACAATGAGCAGTTCTTC.

CDR3 sequence: CATSRGPGYNEQFF. The DNA of the CDR3 is TGTGCCACCAGCAGAGGACCGGGATACAATGAGCAGTTCTTC. The chain combines TRBV15 with TRBJ2-1, with a possible D match to TRBD2 (5 bases). Trimming took off 1 base at V and 4 bases at J, with 8 bases between the two ends. There are 14 residues in the CDR3. Germline assignment: CDR1 LNHNV and CDR2 YYDKDF (reference sequence).

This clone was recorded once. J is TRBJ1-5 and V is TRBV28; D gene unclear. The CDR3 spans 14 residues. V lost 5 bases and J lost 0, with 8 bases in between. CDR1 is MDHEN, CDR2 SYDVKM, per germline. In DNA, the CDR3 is TGTGCCAGCAGTAGCCTGTATAGCAATCAGCCCCAGCATTTT. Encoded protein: CASSSLYSNQPQHF.

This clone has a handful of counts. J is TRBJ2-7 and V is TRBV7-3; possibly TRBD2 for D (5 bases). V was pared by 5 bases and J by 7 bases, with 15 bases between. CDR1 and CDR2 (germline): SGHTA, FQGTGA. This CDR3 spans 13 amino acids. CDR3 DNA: TGTGCCAGCAGCCCGGCCACTAGAGGGGAGCAGTACTTC. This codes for CASSPATRGEQYF. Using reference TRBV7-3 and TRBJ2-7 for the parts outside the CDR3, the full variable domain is GAGVSQTPSNKVTEKGKYVELRCDPISGHTALYWYRQSLGQGPEFLIYFQGTGAADDSGLPNDRFFAVRPEGSVSTLKIQRTERGDSAVYLCASSPATRGEQYFGPGTRLTVT.

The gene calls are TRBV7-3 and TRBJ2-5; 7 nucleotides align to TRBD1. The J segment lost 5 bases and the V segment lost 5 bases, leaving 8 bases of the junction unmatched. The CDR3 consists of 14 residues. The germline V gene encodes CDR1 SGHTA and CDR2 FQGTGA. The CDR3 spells CASSPTDRVETQYF. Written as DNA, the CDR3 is TGTGCCAGCAGCCCTACTGACAGGGTGGAGACCCAGTACTTC.

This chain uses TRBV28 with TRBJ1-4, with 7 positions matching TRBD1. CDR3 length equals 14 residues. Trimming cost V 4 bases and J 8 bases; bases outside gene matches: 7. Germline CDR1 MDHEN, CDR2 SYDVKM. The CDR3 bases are TGTGCCAGCAGTTCGGACAGGCGAGGCGAAAAACTGTTTTTT. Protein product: CASSSDRRGEKLFF.

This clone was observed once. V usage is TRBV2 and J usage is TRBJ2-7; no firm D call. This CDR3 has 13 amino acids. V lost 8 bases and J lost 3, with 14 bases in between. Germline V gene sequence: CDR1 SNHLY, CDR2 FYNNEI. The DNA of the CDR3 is TGTGCCAGCGGTCCGGGCCCGCTCTACGAGCAGTACTTC. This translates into CASGPGPLYEQYF.